The next 22 T cell receptor beta chains were all read from a single sample in a study of blood T cells in healthy people across ages (dated by TCRdb to about 2015). Receptor amplification or capture employed 5' RACE. TCRdb names Illumina HiSeq 2500 as the instrument used. A second PCR of roughly 7 to 12 cycles was performed with a sample-barcoded 5' primer and a J-beta primer mix. TCRdb's own reprocessing of the public reads used fastp at Q25 and MiXCR and kept productive beta chains. Rows merge per CDR3 protein into single entries with the most common DNA and genes. A total of 1.5 million to 2 million distinct CDR3 sequences appear in this sample, 28% of them only once. The ten largest clones capture 6.5% to 8.5% of the sample. The source material was blood. Every receptor here comes from a woman in her twenties or thirties in good health.

This clonotype was seen a handful of times. J is TRBJ2-3 and V is TRBV6-6; D ambiguous. Germline lookup yields CDR1 MNHNY and CDR2 SVGAGI (reference sequence). Trimming stripped 3 bases from V and 4 bases from J, with 11 bases between. The CDR3 totals 14 residues. The CDR3 sequence: CASSYPSLADTQYF. The DNA for the CDR3 is TGTGCCAGCAGTTATCCCTCCTTGGCAGATACGCAGTATTTT.

The V and J genes are TRBV6-5 and TRBJ2-1; D call uncertain. This CDR3 spans 13 amino acids. V lost 4 bases, J lost 6 bases, and 10 bases lay in between. CDR1 MNHEY and CDR2 SVGAGI come from the germline V gene. Here the CDR3 DNA reads TGTGCCAGCAGTTGCGGTTTTCCCAATGAGCAGTTCTTC. Translation gives CASSCGFPNEQFF.

This clonotype was counted a few times. J is TRBJ2-5 and V is TRBV29-1; D gene unclear. The V and J ends lost 6 bases and 5 bases respectively, with 22 bases between them. This CDR3 has 15 residues. Per the germline V gene, CDR1 is SQVTM and CDR2 is ANQGSEA. The CDR3 nucleotides read TGCAGCGTCGAGACATGGGAAGTTTTTAGGGAGACCCAGTACTTC. Its protein is CSVETWEVFRETQYF.

This clonotype was recorded only once. V usage is TRBV7-9 and J usage is TRBJ1-5, with D possibly being TRBD1 (5 bases). Per the germline V gene, CDR1 is SEHNR and CDR2 is FQNEAQ (reference sequence). The CDR3 consists of 16 residues. V lost 5 bases, J lost 3 bases, and 17 bases lay in between. The CDR3 DNA reads as TGTGCCAGCAGCCCCCCGGGGGGGGATGACAATCAGCCCCAGCATTTT. Its protein is CASSPPGGDDNQPQHF. The whole variable domain, filled in from reference TRBV7-9 and TRBJ1-5, reads DTGVSQNPRHKITKRGQNVTFRCDPISEHNRLYWYRQTLGQGPEFLTYFQNEAQLEKSRLLSDRFSAERPKGSFSTLEIQRTEQGDSAMYLCASSPPGGDDNQPQHFGDGTRLSIL.

For this clonotype: The junction departs from the called germline gene at one end, perhaps through a read error. This sequence joins TRBV7-2 and TRBJ2-4; 9 bases map to TRBD2. The CDR3 consists of 15 residues. The V gene's germline CDR1 is SGHTA and CDR2 FQGNSA. CDR3 sequence: CAGSPLSGGSDIQYF. CDR3 sequence (DNA): TGTGCCGGCAGCCCGTTGAGCGGGGGGTCAGACATTCAGTACTTC.

This clonotype was picked up many times. The chain has TRBV7-2 and TRBJ2-1; D uncertain. Trimming stripped 7 bases from V and 3 bases from J, with 10 bases between. CDR3 length equals 13 residues. In germline, CDR1 is SGHTA, CDR2 FQGNSA. The CDR3 spells CASTLSLYNEQFF. The CDR3 DNA sequence: TGTGCCAGCACCCTCTCACTCTACAATGAGCAGTTCTTC. The whole variable domain, filled in from reference TRBV7-2 and TRBJ2-1, reads GAGVSQSPSNKVTEKGKDVELRCDPISGHTALYWYRQSLGQGLEFLIYFQGNSAPDKSGLPSDRFSAERTGGSVSTLTIQRTQQEDSAVYLCASTLSLYNEQFFGPGTRLTVL.

This clonotype was counted a few times. V usage is TRBV4-3 and J usage is TRBJ2-1, with D possibly TRBD1 on 5 matching bases. The CDR3 has 15 residues. Germline assignment: CDR1 LGHNA and CDR2 YSLEER. V was trimmed by 0 bases and J by 1 base, leaving 7 bases between them. CDR3 bases: TGCGCCAGCAGCCAAGATAGACAGTCCTACAATGAGCAGTTCTTC. It translates to CASSQDRQSYNEQFF.

This clonotype was detected a few times. The J gene is TRBJ2-5, the V gene TRBV7-2; D uncertain. Germline V gene data show CDR1 as SGHTA and CDR2 as FQGNSA. V lost 3 bases, J lost 5 bases, and 10 bases lay in between. The CDR3 covers 13 residues. For the CDR3, the DNA is TGTGCCAGCAGCTTCTCTAAGGAGGAGACCCAGTACTTC. This encodes CASSFSKEETQYF.

This chain links TRBV20-1 with TRBJ2-7, with 7 bases fitting TRBD2. Trimming took 4 bases from V and 2 from J; bases not matched to a gene: 8. Germline V lookup: CDR1 DFQATT, CDR2 SNEGSKA (reference sequence). The CDR3 is made up of 14 amino acids. The CDR3 nucleotides read TGCAGTGCTATGAGACTAGCTGATACCTACGAGCAGTACTTC. This gives the protein CSAMRLADTYEQYF.

This clonotype was seen only a few times. The chain has TRBV6-5 and TRBJ2-3; D is uncertain. V lost 0 bases and J 9 bases, leaving 16 bases between the germline ends. This CDR3 region has 15 residues. Looked up from germline, CDR1 is MNHEY and CDR2 is SVGAGI. This CDR3 is CASSYSTRSQETQYF. The CDR3 DNA reads TGTGCCAGCAGTTACTCCACCCGGAGCCAGGAGACGCAGTATTTT.

In the case of this clonotype: A read error may explain this, as a much larger clone is one base away. The chain carries TRBV15 and TRBJ2-5; D gene ambiguous. The J call may be in error: the DNA end matches TRBJ2-7 better. In germline, CDR1 is LNHNV, CDR2 YYDKDF (reference sequence). The CDR3 is 11 amino acids. This CDR3 is CTTSLENEQYF. The CDR3 region has the DNA TGTACCACCAGTCTAGAGAACGAGCAGTACTTC.

This clonotype was seen a handful of times. The chain links TRBV7-2 to TRBJ2-3; 7 bases fit TRBD2. The CDR3 sequence is 17 residues long. Germline V gives CDR1 SGHTA, CDR2 FQGNSA. The J segment lost 3 bases and the V segment lost 1 base, leaving 10 bases of the junction unmatched. CDR3 in amino acids: CASSLGVYRGGTDTQYF. In nucleotides, the CDR3 is TGTGCCAGCAGCTTAGGGGTCTACCGGGGAGGGACAGATACGCAGTATTTT. The full variable domain, its missing parts supplied by reference TRBV7-2 and TRBJ2-3, is GAGVSQSPSNKVTEKGKDVELRCDPISGHTALYWYRQSLGQGLEFLIYFQGNSAPDKSGLPSDRFSAERTGGSVSTLTIQRTQQEDSAVYLCASSLGVYRGGTDTQYFGPGTRLTVL.

The table lists this clonotype with many counts. The gene calls are TRBV4-3 and TRBJ2-4, with D tentatively TRBD2 (7 bases). V lost 0 bases, J lost 7 bases, and 16 bases lay in between. The CDR3 is 16 residues long. In germline, CDR1 is LGHNA, CDR2 YSLEER. CDR3 sequence reads: CASSQEGGVQTNIQYF. CDR3 nucleotide sequence: TGCGCCAGCAGCCAAGAAGGGGGGGTGCAAACCAACATTCAGTACTTC.

This clonotype occurred once. The chain recombines TRBV30 with TRBJ1-5; D is possibly TRBD1 (5 bases). Looked up from germline, CDR1 is GTSNPN and CDR2 is SVGIG (reference sequence). The V end was cut by 5 bases, the J end by 4 bases, with 15 bases between. CDR3 length: 14 residues. The CDR3 nucleotides read TGTGCCTGGGGACCGGGACGGATGAATCAGCCCCAGCATTTT. Protein sequence: CAWGPGRMNQPQHF.

This clonotype has at least ten counts. The V gene is TRBV5-1, the J gene TRBJ2-1; 7 nucleotides align to TRBD2. V lost 0 bases to trimming and J lost 6 bases; unmatched junction nucleotides: 6. The CDR3 extends over 15 amino acids. Germline V gene lookup returns CDR1 SGHRS and CDR2 YFSETQ. CDR3: CASSLVAGDSNEQFF. The DNA of the CDR3 is TGCGCCAGCAGCTTGGTGGCGGGAGACAGCAATGAGCAGTTCTTC.

This chain connects TRBV5-1 to TRBJ2-6; D is perhaps TRBD1 (5 bases). V shed 4 bases and J shed 0 bases, with 11 bases lying between them. Germline CDR1 SGHRS, CDR2 YFSETQ. CDR3 size: 16 residues. The chain's CDR3 is CASSRRQFSGANVLTF. CDR3 DNA sequence: TGCGCCAGCAGCAGACGACAGTTCTCTGGGGCCAACGTCCTGACTTTC.

The chain links TRBV5-1 to TRBJ1-1, with D hard to call. Germline CDR1 SGHRS, CDR2 YFSETQ. The ends were cut back, 4 bases at V and 3 bases at J, with 13 bases in the middle. CDR3 length: 14 amino acids. CDR3 sequence: CASSPGSLDTEAFF. The CDR3 DNA reads TGCGCCAGCAGCCCTGGATCGTTGGACACTGAAGCTTTCTTT.

This clonotype occurred many times. The J gene is TRBJ1-6, the V gene TRBV27; perhaps TRBD1 as D (6 bases). The germline gives CDR1 MNHEY, CDR2 SMNVEV (reference sequence). This CDR3 is 14 amino acids long. V shed 1 base and J shed 8 bases, with 9 bases lying between them. CDR3 sequence reads: CASSLWGRDSPLHF. The CDR3 region has the DNA TGTGCCAGCAGTTTATGGGGGCGCGATTCACCCCTCCACTTT.

In the case of this clonotype: At one end, the junction sequence differs from germline, possibly due to a read error. This chain joins TRBV6-5 and TRBJ2-7, with a tentative D call TRBD2 (5 bases). There are 12 residues in the CDR3. Germline lookup yields CDR1 MNHEY and CDR2 SVGAGI. DNA of the CDR3: TGTGCCGGCAGTTACGGAGGCCGCGAGCAGTACTTC. It translates to CAGSYGGREQYF.

J is TRBJ2-2 and V is TRBV29-1; D gene uncertain. Germline CDR1 SQVTM, CDR2 ANQGSEA. This CDR3 has 11 residues. V was trimmed by 3 bases and J by 5 bases, leaving 4 bases between them. CDR3 region: CSVEGTGELFF. Written as DNA, the CDR3 is TGCAGCGTTGAGGGTACCGGGGAGCTGTTTTTT.

This clonotype was seen repeatedly, ten times or more. The junction differs from germline at one of its ends, possibly a read error. V gene TRBV18 combines with J gene TRBJ2-7; TRBD1 agrees at 12 bases. The germline gives CDR1 KGHSH, CDR2 LQKENI. The CDR3 loop spans 14 amino acids. The CDR3 sequence: CASSPGQGAIEQYF. For the CDR3, the DNA is TGCGCCAGCAGCCCGGGACAGGGGGCCATCGAGCAGTACTTC.

V gene TRBV6-6 combines with J gene TRBJ2-7; 10 bases fit TRBD2. Germline CDR1 reads MNHNY; CDR2 reads SVGAGI (reference sequence). The ends lost 6 bases at V and 7 bases at J; junction bases unmatched: 15. The CDR3 consists of 16 residues. In DNA, the CDR3 is TGTGCCAGCAGAAGCGGGGGGGCGTCGGAGTACAATGAGCAGTACTTC. It is translated as CASRSGGASEYNEQYF.